This section outlines one TCR beta chain sequence together with its context. The data derive from a study of blood T cell repertoires in COVID-19. At the level of the study: Some COVID-19 samples were acute and others convalescent; all came from the United States, Italy and Spain. Sample material is recorded as cDNA or gDNA derived from T cells, B-cell-depleted T cells, or PBMCs.

Original handling: Amplified reference gene primers provided the basis for estimating nucleated cell counts. Measured with immunoSEQ multiplex PCR; TCRdb has only the in-frame clones, and not every one. That table furnishes V, J and clone size, whereas the DNA furnished D and trimming. The sample lists a few hundred thousand clones; about nine tenths were seen once. The CDR3 contains 14 residues. With 0 bases clipped from V and 8 bases from J, the junction kept 6 bases outside the gene matches. Per the germline V gene, CDR1 is MGHRA and CDR2 is YSYEKL. The chain employs TRBV4-1 and TRBJ1-2; 7 positions agree with TRBD1. Sequencing used peripheral blood. This sequence was found in a man in his fifties or sixties with acute or convalescent COVID-19. The CDR3 is CASSQEGAGGGYTF. The CDR3 bases are TGCGCCAGCAGCCAAGAAGGAGCAGGGGGGGGCTACACCTTC.